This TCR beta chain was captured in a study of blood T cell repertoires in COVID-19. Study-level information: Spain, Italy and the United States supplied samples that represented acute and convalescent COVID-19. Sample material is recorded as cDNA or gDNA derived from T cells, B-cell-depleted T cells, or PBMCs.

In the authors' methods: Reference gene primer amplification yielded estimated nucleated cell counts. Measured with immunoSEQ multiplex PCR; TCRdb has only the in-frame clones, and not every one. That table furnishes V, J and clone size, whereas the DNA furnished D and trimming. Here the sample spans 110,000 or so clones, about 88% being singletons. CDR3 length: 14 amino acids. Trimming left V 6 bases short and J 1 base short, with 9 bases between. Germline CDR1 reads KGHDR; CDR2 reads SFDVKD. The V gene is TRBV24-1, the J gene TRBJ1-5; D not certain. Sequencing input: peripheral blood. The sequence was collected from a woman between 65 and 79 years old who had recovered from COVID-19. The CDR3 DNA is TGTGCCACCAGTCCTCCGGGGAGCAATCAGCCCCAGCATTTT. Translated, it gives CATSPPGSNQPQHF.